A single sample is the source of the 6 T cell receptor beta chains below, sequenced in a study of blood T cells in healthy people across ages. With a J-beta primer mix and a sample-barcoded 5' primer, a second PCR ran roughly 6 to 11 cycles. From the 5' RACE reads, TCRdb called clonotypes with MiXCR, one entry per CDR3 protein. The table shows about 1.8 million distinct CDR3 sequences, with around 48% occurring only once. The specimen sequenced was blood. The receptors come from a middle-aged woman in good health.

The chain carries TRBV5-5 and TRBJ2-3; tentatively, D is TRBD2 (6 bases). The CDR3 totals 17 residues. The germline CDR1 and CDR2 sequences are SGHKS and YYEKEE (reference sequence). V was pared by 4 bases and J by 2 bases, with 20 bases between. In nucleotides, the CDR3 is TGTGCCAGCAGCCCACTTGTGAGCAGGGACTTCACAGATACGCAGTATTTT. This translates into CASSPLVSRDFTDTQYF.

A word on this clonotype: The germline gene is not matched at one end of the junction; a read error may be the cause. The V gene is TRBV9, the J gene TRBJ1-2; D not certain. From germline, CDR1 is SGDLS and CDR2 YYNGEE. The CDR3 contains 13 residues. CDR3 sequence: CTSSSSKEYGYTF. In nucleotides, the CDR3 is TGTACCAGCAGCTCCTCCAAGGAGTATGGCTACACCTTC.

This clonotype has just a few counts. This chain connects TRBV4-3 to TRBJ2-3; 13 nucleotides align to TRBD2. There are 16 residues in the CDR3. Germline CDR1 LGHNA, CDR2 YSLEER. The trim removed 4 bases at V and 5 bases at J, leaving 6 bases unmatched. The CDR3 spells CASSPGTSGVGDTQYF. Written as DNA, the CDR3 is TGCGCCAGCAGCCCGGGGACTAGCGGGGTCGGAGATACGCAGTATTTT.

The chain employs TRBV20-1 and TRBJ2-7; D is possibly TRBD2 (5 bases). The CDR3 extends over 16 amino acids. Trimming removed 3 bases at V and 3 bases at J, with 21 bases between. Per the germline V gene, CDR1 is DFQATT and CDR2 is SNEGSKA (reference sequence). CDR3 nucleotide sequence: TGCAGTGCTAGGACGGGAAGGGCAGGAGATTACTACGAGCAGTACTTC. Translation gives CSARTGRAGDYYEQYF.

The gene calls are TRBV20-1 and TRBJ2-7; D uncertain. Per germline, CDR1 DFQATT and CDR2 SNEGSKA (reference sequence). The CDR3 is 11 amino acids. V lost 6 bases, J lost 4 bases, and 10 bases lay in between. The CDR3 DNA reads as TGCAGTGCCGTACTTGAGTACGAGCAGTACTTC. This sequence encodes CSAVLEYEQYF.

The CDR3 nucleotides are TGCGCCAGCCTTTGGGATGACTATACCTACGAGCAGTACTTC. This encodes CASLWDDYTYEQYF. This chain links TRBV5-1 with TRBJ2-7; maybe TRBD2 (5 bases). The CDR3 consists of 14 residues. Per germline, CDR1 SGHRS and CDR2 YFSETQ. Trimming took 7 bases from V and 2 from J, leaving 16 bases between them.